Included here is one T cell receptor beta chain sequence, with context. This receptor's antigen is unknown. It has no much larger one-base neighbor in the sample; base qualities were not kept. This specimen comes from a study of blood T cell repertoires in COVID-19 (TCRdb year 2020). Background for the entire study: Samples covering the acute and convalescent phases of COVID-19 were provided by collaborators in the United States, Italy and Spain. The prospective study material was composed of cDNA or gDNA derived from T cells, B-cell-depleted T cells, or PBMCs. The dataset comprised deeply sampled blood TCRbeta repertoires from subjects exposed to, actively infected with, or recovered from COVID-19. The repertoires were released in a freely available public database meant as a resource for research on the immune response to SARS-CoV-2. The samples were drawn from two sources: the first 160 participants of the ongoing ImmuneRACE study, and 950 to 1,500 subjects contributed by 6 global collaborators. Sample metadata almost always included a de-identified subject ID, COVID-19 status, age in years and sex. HLA class I and class II types, where available, came from metadata supplied by the sample provider rather than from assay-based typing. Overall study outcomes, separate from this receptor: The quantity of clinical and demographic metadata differed by source and by participant and was supplied without curation.

Reading from cysteine to phenylalanine, the CDR3 counts 13 amino acids. The sequence is cut down to CDR3 DNA, 39 bases in frame from base 1. Per the germline V gene, MDHEN is the CDR1 and SYDVKM is the CDR2. Germline trimming: 6 bases from V, 3 bases from J; junction bases outside gene matches: 4. TCRbeta CDR3 regions were amplified from genomic DNA using the immunoSEQ Assay, a bias-controlled multiplex PCR. On the study's bioinformatics: The number of nucleated cells in each sample was estimated from the amplification of reference gene primers within the assay. To quantify the absolute abundance of each unique TCRbeta CDR3 rearrangement, sequence reads were collapsed and filtered. For each sample, productive Simpson clonality was calculated by taking the square root of Simpson's diversity index across productive rearrangements. TCRdb took this table from immuneACCESS and kept in-frame rearrangements with V and J called. Such tables lack part of the clones; where checked against another copy, unresolved V genes explain under half of the gap, and the rest is unexplained. V and J calls and clone size are those listed in that table; D and trimming were worked out from the DNA. A total of around 100,000 clones appear in this sample, roughly 87% of them only once. The top ten hold more than 4.5% of the sample.

In Seattle, one collaborating source enrolled patients while the infection was active and tracked those patients longitudinally over the course of disease. Whole blood was collected in K2EDTA tubes by collaborating institutions according to the institutions' own protocols. For TCRbeta analysis, collaborators shipped samples as frozen whole blood, isolated PBMCs, or DNA extracted from either of those sample types. Sequenced: peripheral blood. This chain joins TRBV28 to TRBJ2-7, with TRBD2 matching 8 junction bases. This receptor was obtained from a woman aged 50 to 60 with COVID-19, enrolled during active disease. The nucleotide sequence reads TGTGCCAGCAGCGGGGGGGCGAACTACGAGCAGTACTTC. Its translation reads: CASSGGANYEQYF.